This paragraph reports one TCR beta chain. Its antigen is not known. Second-dose intervals of approximately 4 or approximately 12 weeks were pooled. The data are from a study of T cell responses to AZD1222 COVID-19 vaccine. Study-wide results and limits: The donors showed a predominance of white British ancestry and of females, with possible underestimation of clonal diversity. Of spike-specific TCRs, nearly half reportedly target regions left unmutated in variants. Only a handful of AZD1222 recipients, roughly 6 in all, had baseline seropositivity.

Using immunoSEQ multiplex PCR, the repertoire was profiled, and TCRdb retains in-frame clones only, with some absent. The sample shows around 270,000 clones, about 94% of them seen only once. The germline V gene has CDR1 KGHSH and CDR2 LQKENI. The CDR3 extends over 14 amino acids. Trimming left V 0 bases short and J 0 bases short, with 3 bases between. The TCR comes from an adult who received the AZD1222 COVID-19 vaccine. The sequencing used peripheral blood, collected 28 days after the second AZD1222 dose. The chain combines TRBV18 with TRBJ1-5; D unclear. CDR3 nucleotides: TGTGCCAGCTCACCACCCGGTAGCAATCAGCCCCAGCATTTT. Encoded protein: CASSPPGSNQPQHF.